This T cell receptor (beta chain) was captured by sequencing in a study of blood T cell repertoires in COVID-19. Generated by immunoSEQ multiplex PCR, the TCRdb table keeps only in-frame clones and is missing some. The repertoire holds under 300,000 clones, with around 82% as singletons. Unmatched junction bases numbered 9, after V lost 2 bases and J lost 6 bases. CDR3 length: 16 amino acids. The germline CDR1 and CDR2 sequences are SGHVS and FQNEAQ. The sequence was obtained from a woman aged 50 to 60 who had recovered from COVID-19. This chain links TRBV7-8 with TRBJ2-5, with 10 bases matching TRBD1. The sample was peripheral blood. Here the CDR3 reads CASSLRQGAIGKTQYF. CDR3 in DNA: TGTGCCAGCAGCTTAAGACAGGGGGCGATTGGAAAGACCCAGTACTTC. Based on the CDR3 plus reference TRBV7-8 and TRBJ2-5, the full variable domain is GAGVSQSPRYKVAKRGQDVALRCDPISGHVSLFWYQQALGQGPEFLTYFQNEAQLDKSGLPSDRFFAERPEGSVSTLKIQRTQQEDSAVYLCASSLRQGAIGKTQYFGPGTRLLVL.